Detailed here is one TCR beta chain. What it binds is unknown. Germline assignment: CDR1 KGHSH and CDR2 LQKENI. V was pared by 6 bases and J by 2 bases, with 8 bases of the junction left unmatched. The CDR3 runs to 15 residues. The sample belongs to a study of shared clonotypes between healthy human individuals. Study-wide background: Researchers assigned three CD4 naive, three CD4 memory, two CD8 naive and one CD8 memory plate to each donor. Study outcomes and limitations: Generation of non-shared clonotypes was less probable than generation of clonotypes shared by all four donors. A generally larger estimated richness was seen in naive subsets than in memory subsets.

It was at deep level that the assay was run. Only in-frame clones appear in the TCRdb table, and some are missing; sequencing was by immunoSEQ multiplex PCR. The table records a few million clones, over 85% of them present only once. The TCR originated in a man aged 18-30 years in good health. Some clones in this sample may be carry-over from other donors' samples. J is TRBJ2-7 and V is TRBV18, with 9 bases identical to TRBD1. Sample: naive CD4+ T cells from PBMCs. Subset indicated: CD45RA+ positively selected. This CDR3 is CASSSSRDRAYEQYF. The CDR3 nucleotides read TGTGCCAGCTCTTCCTCCCGGGACAGGGCCTACGAGCAGTACTTC.